The 31 T cell receptor beta chains in this list originate from one sample, sequenced in a study of low-dose radiotherapy and immunotherapy resistance in tumors. TCRs were amplified for 15 to 20 PCR cycles with a constant-region primer and V-primer adapter. TCRdb re-analysed the reads in MiXCR, keeping a single row per CDR3 protein. The table includes about 46,000 distinct CDR3 sequences, 12% detected once. Time point specified: before trial treatment. Sequences were derived from PBMCs, sampled before treatment. These receptors all stem from a female donor with ovarian cancer.

This clonotype was detected ten times or more. The chain uses TRBV20-1 and TRBJ1-5; no definite D call. The CDR3 is 13 amino acids. Germline lookup yields CDR1 DFQATT and CDR2 SNEGSKA (reference sequence). The V and J ends lost 0 bases and 1 base respectively, with 4 bases between them. Written as DNA, the CDR3 is TGCAGTGCTAGAGAGGACAGCAATCAGCCCCAGCATTTT. The encoded protein is CSAREDSNQPQHF.

The table lists this clonotype with many counts. The rearrangement uses TRBV19 and TRBJ2-7; 10 bases line up with TRBD1. CDR1 LNHDA and CDR2 SQIVND come from the germline V gene (reference sequence). This CDR3 has 13 residues. After removal of 6 bases from V and 5 bases from J, the junction contained 4 bases not matched to a gene. This CDR3 is CASRRDRGNEQYF. CDR3 DNA: TGTGCCAGTAGGAGGGACAGGGGCAACGAGCAGTACTTC. The complete variable domain, with remaining parts taken from reference TRBV19 and TRBJ2-7, reads DGGITQSPKYLFRKEGQNVTLSCEQNLNHDAMYWYRQDPGQGLRLIYYSQIVNDFQKGDIAEGYSVSREKKESFPLTVTSAQKNPTAFYLCASRRDRGNEQYFGPGTRLTVT.

Remarks on this clonotype: This likely came from a read error, as a far larger clone is one base away. The gene calls are TRBV7-6 and TRBJ2-7, with a weak D call TRBD1 (6 bases). The CDR3 runs to 14 residues. Germline lookup yields CDR1 SGHVS and CDR2 FNYEAQ. V lost 8 bases, J lost 6 bases, and 20 bases lay in between. The DNA of the CDR3 is TGTGCCAGCCTAGGGGGTACCTCCCCCTTCGAGCAGTACTTC. This translates into CASLGGTSPFEQYF. Drawing the rest from reference TRBV7-6 and TRBJ2-7, the complete variable domain is GAGVSQSPRYKVTKRGQDVALRCDPISGHVSLYWYRQALGQGPEFLTYFNYEAQQDKSGLPNDRFSAERPEGSISTLTIQRTEQRDSAMYRCASLGGTSPFEQYFGPGTRLTVT.

This clonotype was seen ten or more times. J is TRBJ1-2 and V is TRBV20-1, with no clear D. V lost 0 bases and J lost 4, with 12 bases in between. Germline V gives CDR1 DFQATT, CDR2 SNEGSKA (reference sequence). The CDR3 is 14 amino acids. Written as DNA, the CDR3 is TGCAGTGCTAGAGATCTCGGGGAGGTCTATGGCTACACCTTC. As protein: CSARDLGEVYGYTF.

This clonotype is labeled as medium-sized. The chain has TRBV5-5 and TRBJ2-1; TRBD2 agrees at 12 bases. Looked up from germline, CDR1 is SGHKS and CDR2 is YYEKEE (reference sequence). V trimming: 4 bases; J trimming: 4 bases; junction bases outside the gene matches: 9. There are 17 residues in the CDR3. The CDR3 bases are TGTGCCAGCAGCCCCCAGACTAGCGGGAGACGGTACAATGAGCAGTTCTTC. Translated, it gives CASSPQTSGRRYNEQFF.

This clonotype was recorded at least ten times. The chain combines TRBV6-2 or TRBV6-3 with TRBJ2-1; 8 bases agree with TRBD2. V shed 2 bases, J shed 7 bases, and the junction held 4 bases outside the gene matches. Germline V gives CDR1 MNHEY, CDR2 SVGEGT. CDR3 size: 14 residues. CDR3 nucleotides: TGTGCCAGCAGTTACGGCGGGGGGTGGAATGAGCAGTTCTTC. Protein product: CASSYGGGWNEQFF.

The table lists this clonotype with many counts. The chain carries TRBV5-1 and TRBJ1-5; TRBD1 matches 8 bases. CDR1 and CDR2 from the germline V gene are SGHRS and YFSETQ. Trimming at V came to 4 bases and at J to 7 bases, leaving 10 bases not matched to a gene. This CDR3 spans 15 amino acids. The chain's CDR3 is CASSEGAGGHQPQHF. The DNA for the CDR3 is TGCGCCAGCAGCGAGGGGGCAGGGGGCCACCAGCCCCAGCATTTT.

Note on this clonotype: A single base is all that separates this from a far larger clone, so a read error is likely. V and J are TRBV10-2 and TRBJ2-1; TRBD1 matches at 7 bases. The CDR3 is 12 residues long. Germline loops: CDR1 WSHSY, CDR2 SAAADI. V lost 6 bases, J lost 10 bases, and 6 bases stayed unmatched. The CDR3 region is CASRGQFYEQFF. The DNA of the CDR3 is TGCGCCAGCAGGGGACAGTTCTACGAGCAGTTCTTC.

The rearrangement joins TRBV19 to TRBJ2-7; D is perhaps TRBD2 (5 bases). Trimming removed 1 base at V and 6 bases at J, with 10 bases between. The CDR3 totals 13 residues. The germline CDR1 and CDR2 sequences are LNHDA and SQIVND (reference sequence). CDR3 region: CASSIARGSEQYF. CDR3 sequence (DNA): TGTGCCAGTAGTATAGCCCGAGGGTCCGAGCAGTACTTC.

There are many counts of this clonotype. This sequence joins TRBV12-3 or TRBV12-4 and TRBJ1-1; no clear D. This CDR3 region has 15 residues. Trimming took off 3 bases at V and 3 bases at J, with 14 bases between the two ends. In DNA form, the CDR3 reads TGTGCCAGCAGTTTTTCGTCTACGATGTACACTGAAGCTTTCTTT. It codes for CASSFSSTMYTEAFF.

By sample fraction, this clonotype is medium-sized. The chain recombines TRBV28 with TRBJ2-3; possible D gene TRBD1, 5 bases. V gave up 8 bases and J gave up 2 bases, with 11 bases separating them. The CDR3 runs 13 residues. The germline CDR1 and CDR2 sequences are MDHEN and SYDVKM. CDR3 in DNA: TGTGCCAGCCCCTCAGGGCCCACAGATACGCAGTATTTT. This encodes CASPSGPTDTQYF.

The chain uses TRBV20-1 and TRBJ2-3, with D possibly TRBD1 on 5 matching bases. V shed 4 bases and J shed 11 bases, with 10 bases lying between them. The CDR3 consists of 10 residues. Germline-derived CDR1 and CDR2 are DFQATT and SNEGSKA (reference sequence). As DNA, the CDR3 is TGCAGTGCTATAAATCAGGGGCAGTATTTT. The encoded protein is CSAINQGQYF.

At least ten counts were recorded for this clonotype. The chain recombines TRBV20-1 with TRBJ2-6; D is uncertain. Trimming left V 6 bases short and J 0 bases short, with 9 bases between. There are 14 residues in the CDR3. Germline V gene sequence: CDR1 DFQATT, CDR2 SNEGSKA (reference sequence). The CDR3 loop reads CSADSSSGANVLTF. As DNA, the CDR3 is TGCAGTGCCGACTCATCCTCTGGGGCCAACGTCCTGACTTTC.

This clonotype has at least ten counts. This chain uses TRBV28 with TRBJ1-5, with 10 bases lining up with TRBD1. CDR3 size: 15 residues. V lost 3 bases and J lost 3; bases outside the gene matches: 2. Germline V gene lookup returns CDR1 MDHEN and CDR2 SYDVKM. The CDR3 loop is CASSLGQGFNQPQHF. Here the CDR3 DNA reads TGTGCCAGCAGTTTGGGACAGGGGTTCAATCAGCCCCAGCATTTT.

This clonotype was seen at least ten times. V gene TRBV3-1 combines with J gene TRBJ2-4; 9 bases match TRBD1. Losses at the gene ends were 3 bases for V and 9 bases for J; bases not matched to a gene: 12. The CDR3 sequence is 16 residues long. CDR1 and CDR2 (germline): LGHDT, YNNKEL (reference sequence). The CDR3 is CASSQNLDRGRGIQYF. The CDR3 coding sequence is TGTGCCAGCAGCCAGAATTTGGACAGGGGTAGGGGCATTCAGTACTTC. The whole variable domain, remainder taken from reference TRBV3-1 and TRBJ2-4, is DTAVSQTPKYLVTQMGNDKSIKCEQNLGHDTMYWYKQDSKKFLKIMFSYNNKELIINETVPNRFSPKSPDKAHLNLHINSLELGDSAVYFCASSQNLDRGRGIQYFGAGTRLSVL.

This clonotype was observed many times. This chain connects TRBV6-2 or TRBV6-3 to TRBJ2-4; TRBD1 might be the D (6 bases). V gave up 6 bases and J gave up 2 bases, with 11 bases separating them. The germline CDR1 and CDR2 sequences are MNHEY and SVGEGT. The CDR3 consists of 14 residues. This chain's CDR3 is CASRQGITKNIQYF. For the CDR3, the DNA is TGTGCCAGCAGACAGGGTATAACCAAAAACATTCAGTACTTC.

This clonotype has at least ten counts. This chain uses TRBV10-3 with TRBJ2-3; 7 positions agree with TRBD2. J gave up 5 bases and V 3 bases, and 8 bases lay outside the gene matches. CDR1 and CDR2 from the germline V gene are ENHRY and SYGVKD. This CDR3 is 15 amino acids long. In DNA, the CDR3 is TGTGCCATCAGTGACTCGGCGGGGGTAGGAGATACGCAGTATTTT. Translating it yields CAISDSAGVGDTQYF.

There are many counts of this clonotype. The V and J genes are TRBV19 and TRBJ1-2; maybe TRBD1 (5 bases). CDR3 length: 16 amino acids. Germline V gives CDR1 LNHDA, CDR2 SQIVND (reference sequence). V was pared by 3 bases and J by 6 bases, with 20 bases between. This CDR3 is CASSMMGTRALHGYTF. The CDR3 nucleotides read TGTGCCAGTAGTATGATGGGGACCAGGGCGTTACATGGCTACACCTTC.

A word on this clonotype: This sequence is one base from a far larger clone and is likely a read error. The chain joins TRBV7-4 to TRBJ2-7, with a tentative D call TRBD2 (6 bases). There are 14 residues in the CDR3. Between the trimmed V and J ends, which lost 3 bases and 3 bases, there was a span of 12 bases. Germline lookup yields CDR1 SGHVT and CDR2 SQSDAQ. The CDR3 sequence: CASSLLAGSYEQYF. Written as DNA, the CDR3 is TGTGCCAGCAGCTTGTTGGCGGGGAGCTACGAGCAGTACTTC. Full variable domain (missing parts from reference TRBV7-4 and TRBJ2-7): GAGVSQSPRYKVAKRGRDVALRCDSISGHVTLYWYRQTLGQGSEVLTYSQSDAQRDKSGRPSGRFSAERPERSVSTLKIQRTEQGDSAVYLCASSLLAGSYEQYFGPGTRLTVT.

This clonotype was seen at least ten times. The chain is built from TRBV6-5 and TRBJ1-1, with TRBD1 as a possible D gene (6 bases). Germline CDR1 is MNHEY and CDR2 is SVGAGI. V was cut by 6 bases and J by 6 bases, with 17 bases left in between. The CDR3 has 14 residues. The CDR3 DNA is TGTGCCAGCAGCCAGGGGACGGGGCCCCCTGAAGCTTTCTTT. Translation gives CASSQGTGPPEAFF.

About this clonotype itself: A single base is all that separates this from a far larger clone, so a read error is likely. The chain joins TRBV19 to TRBJ2-1, with 7 bases identical to TRBD1. Trimming took 6 bases from V and 13 from J; bases not matched to a gene: 15. The length of the CDR3 is 14 residues. CDR1 is LNHDA and CDR2 is SQIVND in the germline V gene (reference sequence). CDR3 in amino acids: CASSTTGTSETQFF. The CDR3 region has the DNA TGTGCCAGTAGCACGACAGGGACGAGTGAGACCCAGTTCTTC.

This clonotype has a count of ten or more. This rearrangement joins TRBV28 to TRBJ2-3, with a possible D match to TRBD1 (5 bases). Trimming stripped 1 base from V and 8 bases from J, with 22 bases between. Germline lookup yields CDR1 MDHEN and CDR2 SYDVKM. The CDR3 length is 17 residues. CDR3: CASSLFKARVTTTTQYF. CDR3 coding DNA: TGTGCCAGCAGTTTATTTAAGGCCAGGGTAACAACGACTACGCAGTATTTT.

This clonotype appeared many times. The V and J genes are TRBV11-1 and TRBJ2-6, with D perhaps matching TRBD1 or TRBD2 (5 bases each). Germline assignment: CDR1 SGHAT and CDR2 FQDESV (reference sequence). The V end lost 5 bases, the J end lost 0 bases, and 14 bases lay between the germline ends. The CDR3 has 17 amino acids. CDR3 protein: CASSLSGPSSGANVLTF. As DNA, the CDR3 is TGTGCCAGCAGCCTGTCGGGACCAAGCTCTGGGGCCAACGTCCTGACTTTC. The complete variable domain, with remaining parts taken from reference TRBV11-1 and TRBJ2-6, reads EAEVAQSPRYKITEKSQAVAFWCDPISGHATLYWYRQILGQGPELLVQFQDESVVDDSQLPKDRFSAERLKGVDSTLKIQPAELGDSAMYLCASSLSGPSSGANVLTFGAGSRLTVL.

The V and J genes are TRBV29-1 and TRBJ2-7; 7 nucleotides line up with TRBD1. CDR1 SQVTM and CDR2 ANQGSEA come from the germline V gene. The V gene end was trimmed by 6 bases and the J gene end by 0 bases; junction bases not matched to a gene: 8. This CDR3 is built from 14 residues. Written as DNA, the CDR3 is TGCAGCGTGGTACCGGGACAGTCCTCCTACGAGCAGTACTTC. Protein sequence: CSVVPGQSSYEQYF.

The chain couples TRBV5-1 to TRBJ2-2, with D unclear. This CDR3 contains 14 residues. CDR1 is SGHRS and CDR2 is YFSETQ in the germline V gene. V lost 0 bases and J lost 6, with 9 bases in between. CDR3 residues: CASSLDPGAGELFF. The CDR3 DNA sequence: TGCGCCAGCAGCTTGGATCCCGGAGCCGGGGAGCTGTTTTTT.

The chain has TRBV12-3 or TRBV12-4 and TRBJ2-2; perhaps TRBD1 as D (5 bases). The ends were cut back, 3 bases at V and 4 bases at J, with 12 bases in the middle. The CDR3 is 15 residues long. CDR3 sequence reads: CASSFKGRSTGELFF. Here the CDR3 DNA reads TGTGCCAGCAGTTTCAAGGGGCGATCCACCGGGGAGCTGTTTTTT.

This clonotype has a handful of counts. The V call is TRBV28, the J call TRBJ2-4; 8 nucleotides align to TRBD1. Germline V gene data show CDR1 as MDHEN and CDR2 as SYDVKM. The CDR3 has 17 residues. V lost 1 base and J lost 2; bases outside the gene matches: 7. CDR3 sequence: CASSLSPDRVTKNIQYF. CDR3 nucleotide sequence: TGTGCCAGCAGTTTATCCCCGGACAGGGTGACCAAAAACATTCAGTACTTC.

This clonotype was counted ten times or more. The chain employs TRBV6-6 and TRBJ2-7; D assignment may be TRBD1 or TRBD2 (6 bases each). The CDR3 runs 11 residues. Per the germline V gene, CDR1 is MNHNY and CDR2 is SVGAGI (reference sequence). V shed 10 bases and J shed 10 bases, with 17 bases lying between them. The CDR3 DNA follows: TGTGCCACCTTCCTCGGGGGACATCAGTACTTC. Translated, it gives CATFLGGHQYF.

This clonotype was observed at least ten times. V is TRBV3-1 and J is TRBJ1-5, with 8 bases that match TRBD1. The CDR3 length is 15 residues. Looked up from germline, CDR1 is LGHDT and CDR2 is YNNKEL (reference sequence). Losses at the gene ends were 3 bases for V and 6 bases for J; bases not matched to a gene: 7. The CDR3 loop reads CASSHSDRDGQPQHF. CDR3 nucleotide sequence: TGTGCCAGCAGCCACTCGGACAGGGATGGTCAGCCCCAGCATTTT.

This clonotype was counted ten times or more. The J gene is TRBJ1-5, the V gene TRBV7-8; D is undetermined. This CDR3 contains 15 residues. Germline-derived CDR1 and CDR2 are SGHVS and FQNEAQ. The germline V and J ends were trimmed by 1 base and 0 bases, with 7 bases remaining between them. The CDR3: CASSLGRFSNQPQHF. The DNA of the CDR3 is TGTGCCAGCAGCTTAGGGCGGTTTAGCAATCAGCCCCAGCATTTT.

The table lists this clonotype with many counts. The rearrangement joins TRBV5-1 to TRBJ2-1, with TRBD1 matching 9 bases. Germline V CDR1 and CDR2: SGHRS, YFSETQ. CDR3 length: 15 residues. The ends lost 3 bases at V and 6 bases at J; junction bases unmatched: 7. CDR3 coding DNA: TGCGCCAGCAGCTCAACAGGGGGCCCCCCCAATGAGCAGTTCTTC. Amino acid sequence: CASSSTGGPPNEQFF. The full variable domain, in which reference TRBV5-1 and TRBJ2-1 provide the parts outside the CDR3, is KAGVTQTPRYLIKTRGQQVTLSCSPISGHRSVSWYQQTPGQGLQFLFEYFSETQRNKGNFPGRFSGRQFSNSRSEMNVSTLELGDSALYLCASSSTGGPPNEQFFGPGTRLTVL.